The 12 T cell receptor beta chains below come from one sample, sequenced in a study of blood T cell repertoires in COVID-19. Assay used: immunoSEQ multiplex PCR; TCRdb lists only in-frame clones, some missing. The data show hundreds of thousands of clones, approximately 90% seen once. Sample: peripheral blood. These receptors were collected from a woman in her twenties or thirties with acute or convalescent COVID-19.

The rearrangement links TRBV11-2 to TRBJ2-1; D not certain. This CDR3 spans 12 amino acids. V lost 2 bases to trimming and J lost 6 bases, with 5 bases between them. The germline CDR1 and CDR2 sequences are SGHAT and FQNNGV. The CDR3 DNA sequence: TGTGCCAGCAGCTTACAGTCCAATGAGCAGTTCTTC. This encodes CASSLQSNEQFF.

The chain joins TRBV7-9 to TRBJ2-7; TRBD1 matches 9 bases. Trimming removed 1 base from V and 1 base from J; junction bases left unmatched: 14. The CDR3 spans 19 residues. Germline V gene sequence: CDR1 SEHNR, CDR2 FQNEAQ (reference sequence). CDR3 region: CASSLGSTGGGGPSYEQYF. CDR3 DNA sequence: TGTGCCAGCAGCTTAGGATCCACAGGGGGCGGGGGCCCTTCCTACGAGCAGTACTTC.

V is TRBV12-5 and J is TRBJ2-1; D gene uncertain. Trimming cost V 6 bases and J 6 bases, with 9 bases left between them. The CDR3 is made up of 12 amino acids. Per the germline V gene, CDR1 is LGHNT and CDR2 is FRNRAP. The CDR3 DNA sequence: TGTGCTAGTGGCCTAGGCCTCAATGAGCAGTTCTTC. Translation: CASGLGLNEQFF.

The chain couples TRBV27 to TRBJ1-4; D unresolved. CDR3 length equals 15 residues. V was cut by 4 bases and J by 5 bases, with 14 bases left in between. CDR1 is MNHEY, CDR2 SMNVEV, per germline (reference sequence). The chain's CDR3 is CASSSWALNNEKLFF. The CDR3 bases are TGTGCCAGCAGTTCCTGGGCCCTCAACAATGAAAAACTGTTTTTT.

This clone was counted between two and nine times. CDR3 sequence: CASGLVRTGELFF. In nucleotides, the CDR3 is TGTGCCAGCGGTTTGGTGCGGACCGGGGAGCTGTTTTTT. V and J are TRBV2 and TRBJ2-2, with unresolved D. The CDR3 sequence is 13 residues long. Germline CDR1 is SNHLY and CDR2 is FYNNEI. With 8 bases removed from V and 5 bases from J, the gap between germline ends came to 12 bases.

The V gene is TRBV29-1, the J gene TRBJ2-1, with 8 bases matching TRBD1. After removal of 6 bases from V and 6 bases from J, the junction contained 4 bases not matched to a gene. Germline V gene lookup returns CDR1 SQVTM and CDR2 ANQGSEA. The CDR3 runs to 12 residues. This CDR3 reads CSVLTGANEQFF. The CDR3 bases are TGCAGCGTCCTGACAGGGGCCAATGAGCAGTTCTTC.

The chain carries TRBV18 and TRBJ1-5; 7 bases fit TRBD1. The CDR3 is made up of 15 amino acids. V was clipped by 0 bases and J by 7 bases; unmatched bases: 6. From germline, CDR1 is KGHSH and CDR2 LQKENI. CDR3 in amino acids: CASSPPNQGGQPQHF. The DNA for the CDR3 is TGTGCCAGCTCACCACCGAATCAGGGGGGACAGCCCCAGCATTTT.

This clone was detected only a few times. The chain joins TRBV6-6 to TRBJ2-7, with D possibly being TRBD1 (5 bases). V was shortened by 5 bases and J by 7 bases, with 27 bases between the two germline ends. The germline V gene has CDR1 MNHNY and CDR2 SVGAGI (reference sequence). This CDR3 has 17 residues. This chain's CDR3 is CASSRDSTWGLRGEQYF. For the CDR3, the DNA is TGTGCCAGCAGTCGAGATTCTACATGGGGTCTTAGGGGTGAGCAGTACTTC.

In DNA, the CDR3 is TGTGCCAGCAGCACCCTCGGACAGCATAGCAATCAGCCCCAGCATTTT. Translating it yields CASSTLGQHSNQPQHF. J is TRBJ1-5 and V is TRBV5-6, with D possibly matching TRBD1 (6 bases). Per germline, CDR1 SGHDT and CDR2 YYEEEE. Trimming removed 4 bases at V and 0 bases at J, with 14 bases between. The CDR3 covers 16 residues.

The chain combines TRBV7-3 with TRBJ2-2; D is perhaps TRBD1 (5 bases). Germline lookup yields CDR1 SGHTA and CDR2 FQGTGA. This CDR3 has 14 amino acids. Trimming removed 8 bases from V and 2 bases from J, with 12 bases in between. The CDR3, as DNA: TGTGCCAGCCGAGGACACGATAACACCGGGGAGCTGTTTTTT. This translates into CASRGHDNTGELFF.

The CDR3 DNA is TGTGCCAGCAGGGGACAGGGAATCAACCAGCCCCAGCATTTT. It yields the protein CASRGQGINQPQHF. This chain uses TRBV6-6 with TRBJ1-5; TRBD1 aligns across 9 bases. J lost 7 bases, V lost 6 bases, and 7 bases had no gene match. In germline, CDR1 is MNHNY, CDR2 SVGAGI (reference sequence). This CDR3 has 14 amino acids.

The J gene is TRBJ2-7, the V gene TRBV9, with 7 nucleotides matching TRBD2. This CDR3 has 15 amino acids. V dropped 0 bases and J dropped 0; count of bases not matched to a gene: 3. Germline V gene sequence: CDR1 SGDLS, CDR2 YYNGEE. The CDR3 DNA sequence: TGTGCCAGCAGCGTAGCTGGCGGGGGCTCCTACGAGCAGTACTTC. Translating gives CASSVAGGGSYEQYF.